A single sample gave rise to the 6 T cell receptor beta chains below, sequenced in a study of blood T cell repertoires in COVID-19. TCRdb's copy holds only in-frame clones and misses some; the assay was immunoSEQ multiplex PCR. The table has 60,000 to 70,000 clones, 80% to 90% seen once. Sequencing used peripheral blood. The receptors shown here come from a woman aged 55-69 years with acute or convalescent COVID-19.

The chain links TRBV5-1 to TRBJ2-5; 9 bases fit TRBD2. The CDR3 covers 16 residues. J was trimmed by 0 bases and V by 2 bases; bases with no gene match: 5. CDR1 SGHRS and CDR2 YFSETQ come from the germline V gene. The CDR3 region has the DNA TGCGCCAGCAGCTTTACGTCTAGCGGGGACCAAGAGACCCAGTACTTC. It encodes CASSFTSSGDQETQYF.

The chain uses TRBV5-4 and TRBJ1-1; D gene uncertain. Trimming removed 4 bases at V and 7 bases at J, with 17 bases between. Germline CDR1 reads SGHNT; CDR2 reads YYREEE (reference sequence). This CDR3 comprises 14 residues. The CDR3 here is CASSPLRGGSEAFF. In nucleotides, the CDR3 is TGTGCCAGCAGCCCATTACGGGGAGGGAGTGAAGCTTTCTTT.

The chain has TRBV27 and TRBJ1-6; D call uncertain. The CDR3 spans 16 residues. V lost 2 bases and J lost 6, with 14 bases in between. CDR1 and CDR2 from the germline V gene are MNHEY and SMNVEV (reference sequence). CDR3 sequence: CASSLKGELPNSPLHF. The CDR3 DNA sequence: TGTGCCAGCAGTTTAAAAGGAGAGCTCCCTAATTCACCCCTCCACTTT.

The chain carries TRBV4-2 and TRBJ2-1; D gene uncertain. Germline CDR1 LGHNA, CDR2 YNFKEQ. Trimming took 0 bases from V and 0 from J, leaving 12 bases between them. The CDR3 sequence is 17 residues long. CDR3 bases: TGTGCCAGCAGCCAAGATATGAAGCCTCCCTCCTACAATGAGCAGTTCTTC. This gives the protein CASSQDMKPPSYNEQFF.

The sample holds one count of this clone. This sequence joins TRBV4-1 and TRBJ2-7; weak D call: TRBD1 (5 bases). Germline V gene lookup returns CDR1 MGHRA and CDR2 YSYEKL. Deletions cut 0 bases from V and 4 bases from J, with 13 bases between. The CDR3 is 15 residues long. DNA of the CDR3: TGCGCCAGCAGCCAAGATTTTCCGGACACTTACGAGCAGTACTTC. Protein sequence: CASSQDFPDTYEQYF.

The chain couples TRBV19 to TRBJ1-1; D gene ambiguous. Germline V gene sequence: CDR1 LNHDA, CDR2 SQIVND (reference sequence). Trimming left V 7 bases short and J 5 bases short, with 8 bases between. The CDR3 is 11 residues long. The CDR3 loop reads CASTPGTEAFF. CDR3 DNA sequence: TGTGCCAGTACCCCGGGGACTGAAGCTTTCTTT.